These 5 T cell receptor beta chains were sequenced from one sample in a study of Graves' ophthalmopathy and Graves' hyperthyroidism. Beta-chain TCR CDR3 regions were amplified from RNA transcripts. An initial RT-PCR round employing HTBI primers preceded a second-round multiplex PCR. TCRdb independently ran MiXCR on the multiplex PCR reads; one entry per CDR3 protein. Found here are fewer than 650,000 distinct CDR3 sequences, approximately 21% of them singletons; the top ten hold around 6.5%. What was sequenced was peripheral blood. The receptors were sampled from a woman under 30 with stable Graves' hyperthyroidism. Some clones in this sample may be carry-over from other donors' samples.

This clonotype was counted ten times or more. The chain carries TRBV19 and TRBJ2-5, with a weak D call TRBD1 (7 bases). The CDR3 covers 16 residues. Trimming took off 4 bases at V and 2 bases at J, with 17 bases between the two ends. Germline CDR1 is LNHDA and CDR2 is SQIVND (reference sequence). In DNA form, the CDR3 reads TGTGCCAGTAGTACCCTGACAGGGACTGAACAAGAGACCCAGTACTTC. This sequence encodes CASSTLTGTEQETQYF.

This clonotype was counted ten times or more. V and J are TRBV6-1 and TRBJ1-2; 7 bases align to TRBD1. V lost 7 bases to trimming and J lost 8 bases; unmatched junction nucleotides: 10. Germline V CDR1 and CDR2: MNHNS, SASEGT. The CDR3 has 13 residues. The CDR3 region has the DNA TGTGCCAGCACCGAGGAGGGGGCAAGGGGCTACACCTTC. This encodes CASTEEGARGYTF.

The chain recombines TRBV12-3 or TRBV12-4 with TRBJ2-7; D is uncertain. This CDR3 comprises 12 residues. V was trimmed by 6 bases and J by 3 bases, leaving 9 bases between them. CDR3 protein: CASSQTLYEQYF. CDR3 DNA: TGTGCCAGCAGCCAGACCCTCTACGAGCAGTACTTC.

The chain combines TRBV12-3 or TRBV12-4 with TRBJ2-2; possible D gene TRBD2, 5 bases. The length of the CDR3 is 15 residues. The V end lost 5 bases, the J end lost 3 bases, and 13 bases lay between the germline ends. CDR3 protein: CASSGLSGYTGELFF. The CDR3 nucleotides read TGTGCCAGCAGTGGACTGAGCGGATACACCGGGGAGCTGTTTTTT.

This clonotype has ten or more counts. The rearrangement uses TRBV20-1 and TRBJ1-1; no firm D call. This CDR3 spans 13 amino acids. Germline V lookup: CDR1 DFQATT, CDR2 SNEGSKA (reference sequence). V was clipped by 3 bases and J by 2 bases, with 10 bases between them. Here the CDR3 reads CSARRAGNTEAFF. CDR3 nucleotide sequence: TGCAGTGCTAGGAGGGCAGGTAACACTGAAGCTTTCTTT.